This T cell receptor (beta chain) was captured in a study of CD8+CD57+ T cells in acquired aplastic anemia. The count of this clonotype is one. According to the study, genomic DNA was the template for TCR beta VDJ and CDR3 profiling. TCRdb used MiXCR to reprocess the reads, holding one entry per CDR3 protein. The sample records approximately 180,000 distinct CDR3 sequences, roughly 48% being singletons. Patients who underwent sequencing had shown CD8+CD57+ cell expansion by flow cytometry. In all patients, the disease was severe acquired aplastic anemia. V was cut by 7 bases and J by 5 bases, with 14 bases left in between. CDR3 length: 14 residues. Germline values: CDR1 LGHDT, CDR2 YNNKEL (reference sequence).

Sequencing was performed on sorted CD4+, CD8+, or CD8+CD57+ T cells (not recorded which) from PBMCs. The chain employs TRBV3-1 and TRBJ2-2; D is undetermined. The clonotype was recovered from a human donor with aplastic anemia. CDR3 DNA sequence: TGTGCCAGCAAATGGGCCGACTCGACCGGGGAGCTGTTTTTT. Its protein product is CASKWADSTGELFF.